This TCR beta chain was retrieved from a study of CD8+ T cells in alopecia areata (dated by TCRdb to 2016 to 2019). With regard to the full study: Treated patients were enrolled in an open-label pilot trial of oral tofacitinib at 5 to 10 mg twice daily for moderate-to-severe alopecia areata. Patients on tofacitinib were biopsied at baseline and after 4 and 24 weeks of treatment, and several of the patients also had a later scalp biopsy. In both human patients and the C3H/HeJ mouse model, the study applied high-throughput TCRbeta sequencing to look at T cell clonal expansion in alopecia areata. TCRbeta CDR3 regions were amplified by immunoSEQ multiplex PCR with 35 Vbeta forward and 13 Jbeta reverse primers. Tofacitinib was administered for 6 to 18 months, and 6 months of follow-up off drug were then conducted to assess delayed response and recurrence. Scalp clonality was compared across normal scalp (n=4), patchy alopecia areata scalp (n=8), and alopecia totalis/universalis scalp (n=8). The SALT score, which quantifies the percentage of affected scalp surface area, was used to measure disease severity in treated patients. Human TCRbeta sequencing covered scalp tissue and sorted CD4+ and CD8+ peripheral blood T cells from patchy and totalis/universalis alopecia areata patients and healthy controls. The RNA source kit depended on sample type: the PAXgene miRNA kit for fixed scalp, the miRNeasy kit for PBMCs, and the RNeasy kit for mouse skin. On the study overall, not on this receptor specifically: Scalp clonality and the number of expanded CD8+ clones among the top 100 scalp clones were significantly decreased by tofacitinib. Because the treated cohort was small and had only one nonresponder, larger studies are needed to examine links between baseline CD8+ expansion and response. Unlike mouse skin, which is dominated by gammadelta T cells, normal human skin has resident alphabeta T cells that are also sequenced, and this complicates analysis of the scalp TCR repertoire. Many expanded lesional clones were found to persist in scalp and blood during tofacitinib treatment, and relapse after treatment cessation may be partly explained by this persistence. TCR sequences shared between patients were less clear than in mice, possibly partly because of HLA diversity in the patient population. Lesional scalp, especially in alopecia totalis/universalis, showed higher clonality and more expanded CD8+ clones than normal scalp, suggesting antigenic drive.

CDR1 and CDR2 are drawn from the germline V gene: SGHRS, YFSETQ. Including cysteine and phenylalanine, the CDR3 has 15 amino acids. The kept DNA is CDR3 alone, 45 bases in frame from the first base. The V end loses 1 base and the J end loses 5 bases, and a stretch of 16 bases separates them. Comments on this clone: The antigen it binds to is not known. Base qualities are missing; no much larger clone stands one base away.

The sample's time point label, in plain terms: roughly 26 weeks on oral tofacitinib. The treatment or condition label, read with the paper, signifies: oral pan-JAK inhibitor, 5-10 mg twice daily. Lesional scalp punch biopsies and peripheral blood were obtained from alopecia areata patients. PBMCs were separated by density centrifugation and stained for CD3, CD4 and CD8, after which CD4+ and CD8+ T cells were sorted on a FACSAria. Preparation of the library involved the immunoSEQ multiplex PCR assay. RNA was extracted from all samples and reverse transcribed into cDNA as template for TCR sequencing. SuperScript III was used to make first-strand cDNA, primed with a 2:1 mix of oligo-dT and random hexamers. Amplification bias was assessed with a synthetic immune receptor repertoire, and residual bias was removed computationally. Turning to the authors' computational methods: After raw reads were preprocessed to remove errors, the CDR3 was defined following IMGT conventions as running from the conserved cysteine to phenylalanine. To get clonality, Shannon entropy was normalized by log2 of the number of productive unique TCRs and the result was subtracted from 1. Whether each scalp clone was CD4 or CD8 was inferred by checking scalp TCRbeta sequences against the CD4 and CD8 repertoires from sorted blood. TCRdb stores this immuneACCESS table with in-frame sequences only. Part of the clones is absent; in the studies checked, under half of the shortfall reflects unresolved V genes, and no reason is known for the rest. That table gives V, J and clone size, and the DNA gave D and trimming. The sample profile shows around 200,000 clones; around half of them were found once. The ten largest clonotypes hold 10% to 14% of the sample.

The input for sequencing was CD8+ T cells sorted from blood, taken at week 24, from a patient treated with tofacitinib. The TCR was taken from a human donor with alopecia areata. The rearrangement joined TRBV5-1 to TRBJ2-7; matching of 6 bases hints at TRBD2 as the D gene. The nucleotide sequence reads TGCGCCAGCAGCTTGAGCCAGGGAGGTGCCCACGAGCAGTACTTC. Its protein product is CASSLSQGGAHEQYF.